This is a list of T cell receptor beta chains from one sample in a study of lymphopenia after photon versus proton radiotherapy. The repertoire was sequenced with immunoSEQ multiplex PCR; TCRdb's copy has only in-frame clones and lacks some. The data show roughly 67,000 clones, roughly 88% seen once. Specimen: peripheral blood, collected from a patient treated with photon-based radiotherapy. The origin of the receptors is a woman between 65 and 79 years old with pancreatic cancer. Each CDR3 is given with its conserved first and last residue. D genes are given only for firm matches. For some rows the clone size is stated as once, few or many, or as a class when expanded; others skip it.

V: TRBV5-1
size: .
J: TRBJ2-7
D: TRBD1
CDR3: CASSLGAGGSYEQYF
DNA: TGCGCCAGCAGCTTGGGGGCAGGGGGCTCCTACGAGCAGTACTTC

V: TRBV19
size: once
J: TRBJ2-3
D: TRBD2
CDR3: CASSSSGTKTDTQYF
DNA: TGTGCCAGTAGTAGTAGCGGGACGAAGACAGATACGCAGTATTTT

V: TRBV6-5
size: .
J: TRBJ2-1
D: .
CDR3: CASSYSRRQFF
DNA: TGTGCCAGCAGTTACTCCCGGCGGCAGTTCTTC

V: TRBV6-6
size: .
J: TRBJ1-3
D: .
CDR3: CASSYSTGSGNTIYF
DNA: TGTGCCAGCAGTTACTCTACCGGCTCTGGAAACACCATATATTTT

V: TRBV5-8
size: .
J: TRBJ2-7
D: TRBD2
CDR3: CASSPTSVLSVSSYEQYF
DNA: TGTGCCAGCAGCCCGACTAGCGTACTGTCGGTAAGCTCCTACGAGCAGTACTTC

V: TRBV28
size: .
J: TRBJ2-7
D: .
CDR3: CASTKDTSYEQYF
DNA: TGTGCCAGCACCAAGGACACCTCCTACGAGCAGTACTTC

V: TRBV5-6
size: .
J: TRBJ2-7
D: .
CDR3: CASSFLGSSYEQYF
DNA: TGTGCCAGCAGCTTCCTGGGGAGCTCCTACGAGCAGTACTTC

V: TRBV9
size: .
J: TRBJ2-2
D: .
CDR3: CASSVAPSLTGELFF
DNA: TGTGCCAGCAGCGTAGCTCCCAGCCTCACCGGGGAGCTGTTTTTT

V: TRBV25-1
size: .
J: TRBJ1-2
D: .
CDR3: CASSDGGGYTF
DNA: TGTGCCAGCTCAGATGGCGGGGGCTACACCTTC

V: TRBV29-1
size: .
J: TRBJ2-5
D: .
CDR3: CSVELAGGRAQETQYF
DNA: TGCAGCGTTGAATTGGCCGGGGGGCGCGCACAAGAGACCCAGTACTTC

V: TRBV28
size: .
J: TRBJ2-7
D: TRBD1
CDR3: CASKTGTVHEQYF
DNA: TGTGCCAGCAAGACCGGGACAGTACACGAGCAGTACTTC

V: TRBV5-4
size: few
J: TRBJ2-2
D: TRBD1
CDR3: CASSLWTGGTGELFF
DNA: TGTGCCAGCAGCTTGTGGACAGGGGGCACCGGGGAGCTGTTTTTT

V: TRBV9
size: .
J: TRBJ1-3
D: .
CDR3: CASSRGVSEGNTIYF
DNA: TGTGCCAGCAGCCGGGGGGTATCAGAGGGAAACACCATATATTTT

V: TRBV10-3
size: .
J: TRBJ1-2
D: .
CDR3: CAISELQSYGYTF
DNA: TGTGCCATCAGTGAGCTACAGTCATATGGCTACACCTTC

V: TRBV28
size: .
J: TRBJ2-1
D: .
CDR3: CASSRVWDNEQFF
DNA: TGTGCCAGCAGTAGAGTATGGGACAATGAGCAGTTCTTC

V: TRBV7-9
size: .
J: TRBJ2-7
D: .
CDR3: CASSFGTLSSYEQYF
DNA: TGTGCCAGCAGCTTCGGGACACTCAGCTCCTACGAGCAGTACTTC

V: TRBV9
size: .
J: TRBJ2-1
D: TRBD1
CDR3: CASSGDREYNEQFF
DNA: TGTGCCAGCAGCGGGGACAGGGAATACAATGAGCAGTTCTTC

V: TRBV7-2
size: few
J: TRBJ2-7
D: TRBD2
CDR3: CASGRGYEQYF
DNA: TGTGCCAGCGGGAGGGGATACGAGCAGTACTTC

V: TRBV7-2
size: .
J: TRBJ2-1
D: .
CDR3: CASSLGPSRGIEQFF
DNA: TGTGCCAGCAGCCTCGGACCAAGCAGGGGAATTGAGCAGTTCTTC

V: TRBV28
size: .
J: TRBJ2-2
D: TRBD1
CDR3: CASSRPGQGVTGELFF
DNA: TGTGCCAGCAGTCGACCGGGACAGGGGGTAACCGGGGAGCTGTTTTTT

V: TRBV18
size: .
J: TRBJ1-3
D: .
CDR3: CASSPPNRVEGNTIYF
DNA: TGTGCCAGCTCACCCCCCAACAGGGTAGAAGGAAACACCATATATTTT

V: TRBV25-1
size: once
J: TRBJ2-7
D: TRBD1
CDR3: CASSDDRGLPYEQYF
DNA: TGTGCCAGCAGTGATGACAGGGGGCTTCCCTACGAGCAGTACTTC

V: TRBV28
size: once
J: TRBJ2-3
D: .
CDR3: CASNPGSTDTQYF
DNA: TGTGCCAGCAACCCTGGTAGCACAGATACGCAGTATTTT

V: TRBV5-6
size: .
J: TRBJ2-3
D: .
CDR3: CASSSGPVTDTQYF
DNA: TGTGCCAGCAGCTCAGGGCCAGTAACAGATACGCAGTATTTT

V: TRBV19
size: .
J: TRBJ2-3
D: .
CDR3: CASSIDVETDTQYF
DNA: TGTGCCAGTAGTATAGATGTGGAAACAGATACGCAGTATTTT

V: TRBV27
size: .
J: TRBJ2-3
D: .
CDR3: CASKGRNTDTQYF
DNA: TGTGCCAGCAAGGGTAGAAATACAGATACGCAGTATTTT

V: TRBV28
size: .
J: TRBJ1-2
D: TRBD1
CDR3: CASRPTGVGYTF
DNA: TGTGCCAGCAGACCGACAGGGGTTGGCTACACCTTC

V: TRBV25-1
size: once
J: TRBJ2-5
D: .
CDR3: CASSEGRRSQETQYF
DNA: TGTGCCAGCAGTGAAGGACGGAGGAGCCAAGAGACCCAGTACTTC

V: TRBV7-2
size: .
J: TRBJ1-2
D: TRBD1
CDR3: CASSLTGQGSGYTF
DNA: TGTGCCAGCAGCCTGACGGGACAGGGAAGTGGCTACACCTTC

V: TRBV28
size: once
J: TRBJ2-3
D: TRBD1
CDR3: CASSLGDSYYTDTQYF
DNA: TGTGCCAGCAGTTTAGGGGACAGTTATTACACAGATACGCAGTATTTT

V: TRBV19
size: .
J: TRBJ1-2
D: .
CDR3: CASREGYGYTF
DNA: TGTGCCAGTAGAGAGGGCTATGGCTACACCTTC

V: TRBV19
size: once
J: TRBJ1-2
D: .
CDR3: CASSISRVYGYTF
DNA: TGTGCCAGTAGTATCTCCAGGGTCTATGGCTACACCTTC

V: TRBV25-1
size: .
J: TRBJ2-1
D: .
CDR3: CASSDNLGTLNEQFF
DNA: TGTGCCAGCAGTGACAACTTAGGAACTCTCAATGAGCAGTTCTTC

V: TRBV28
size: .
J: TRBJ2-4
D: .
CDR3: CASSLAGALALEQNIQYF
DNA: TGTGCCAGCAGTTTGGCAGGGGCCCTGGCCCTTGAGCAAAACATTCAGTACTTC

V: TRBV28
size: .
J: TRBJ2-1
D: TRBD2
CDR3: CASSFSGSTSYNEQFF
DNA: TGTGCCAGCAGTTTTAGCGGGAGCACCTCCTACAATGAGCAGTTCTTC

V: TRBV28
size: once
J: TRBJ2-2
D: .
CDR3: CASSDIQNTGELFF
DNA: TGTGCCAGCAGTGACATCCAGAACACCGGGGAGCTGTTTTTT

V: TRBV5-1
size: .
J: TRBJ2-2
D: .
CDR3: CASSLDRVTGELFF
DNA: TGCGCCAGCAGCTTGGACAGGGTGACCGGGGAGCTGTTTTTT

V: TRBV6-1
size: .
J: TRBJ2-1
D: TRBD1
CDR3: CASLQGALPNEQFF
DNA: TGTGCCAGCCTACAGGGGGCGCTTCCCAATGAGCAGTTCTTC

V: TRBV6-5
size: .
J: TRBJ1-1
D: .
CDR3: CASSSNRLNMNTEAFF
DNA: TGTGCCAGCAGTTCAAACAGGTTGAACATGAACACTGAAGCTTTCTTT

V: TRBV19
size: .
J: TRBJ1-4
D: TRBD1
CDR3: CASSISQGIGKLFF
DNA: TGTGCCAGTAGTATCTCACAGGGGATAGGAAAACTGTTTTTT

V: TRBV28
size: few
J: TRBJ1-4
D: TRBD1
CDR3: CASSALTGSGEKLFF
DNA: TGTGCCAGCAGTGCGTTGACAGGGTCAGGAGAAAAACTGTTTTTT

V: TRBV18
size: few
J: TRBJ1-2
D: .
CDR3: CASTNEADYGYTF
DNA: TGTGCCAGCACCAATGAAGCGGACTATGGCTACACCTTC

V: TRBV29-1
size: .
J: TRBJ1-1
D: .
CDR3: CSVAKGEKAFF
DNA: TGCAGCGTTGCCAAGGGGGAGAAAGCTTTCTTT

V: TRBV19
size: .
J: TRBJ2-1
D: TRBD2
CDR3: CASSGGLAGGYNEQFF
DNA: TGTGCCAGTAGTGGGGGACTAGCGGGAGGTTACAATGAGCAGTTCTTC

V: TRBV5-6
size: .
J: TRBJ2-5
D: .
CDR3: CASSLARRETQYF
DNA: TGTGCCAGCAGCTTGGCCCGAAGGGAGACCCAGTACTTC

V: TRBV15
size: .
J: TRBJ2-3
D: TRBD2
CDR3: CATSRGGSTDTQYF
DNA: TGTGCCACCAGCCGGGGGGGGAGCACAGATACGCAGTATTTT

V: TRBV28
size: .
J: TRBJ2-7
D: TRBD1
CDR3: CASTLGGTGVYEQYF
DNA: TGTGCCAGCACATTAGGGGGGACAGGGGTATACGAGCAGTACTTC

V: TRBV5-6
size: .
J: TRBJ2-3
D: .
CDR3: CASTQRGRPPDTQYF
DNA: TGTGCCAGCACCCAACGGGGGCGACCACCAGATACGCAGTATTTT

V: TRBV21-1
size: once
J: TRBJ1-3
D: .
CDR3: CASSPWTGTGNTIYF
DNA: TGTGCCAGCAGCCCGTGGACAGGGACTGGAAACACCATATATTTT

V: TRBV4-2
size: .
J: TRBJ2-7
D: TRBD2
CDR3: CASSQGPTKAGGHFYEQYF
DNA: TGTGCCAGCAGCCAAGGCCCTACTAAGGCGGGAGGCCACTTCTACGAGCAGTACTTC

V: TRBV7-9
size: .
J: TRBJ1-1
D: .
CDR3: CASSLDGGSGTEAFF
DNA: TGTGCCAGCAGCCTCGACGGGGGATCGGGCACTGAAGCTTTCTTT

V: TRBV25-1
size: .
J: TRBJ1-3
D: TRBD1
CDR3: CASSPTGVGNTIYF
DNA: TGTGCCAGCAGTCCGACAGGGGTCGGAAACACCATATATTTT

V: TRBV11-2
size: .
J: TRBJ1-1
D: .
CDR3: CASSSYPQGNTEAFF
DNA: TGTGCCAGCAGCTCTTACCCTCAGGGGAACACTGAAGCTTTCTTT

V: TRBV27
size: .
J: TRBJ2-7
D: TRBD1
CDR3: CASSFGTGTHEQYF
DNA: TGTGCCAGCAGTTTTGGGACAGGGACCCACGAGCAGTACTTC

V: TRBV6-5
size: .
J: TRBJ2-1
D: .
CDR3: CASTTSRMGYNEQFF
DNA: TGTGCCAGCACCACTAGTCGTATGGGGTACAATGAGCAGTTCTTC

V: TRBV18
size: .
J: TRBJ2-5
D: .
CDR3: CASSPQETQYF
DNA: TGTGCCAGCTCACCCCAAGAGACCCAGTACTTC

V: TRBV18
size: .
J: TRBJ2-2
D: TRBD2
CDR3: CASSVLAGDTGELFF
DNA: TGTGCCAGCTCAGTTCTAGCGGGGGACACCGGGGAGCTGTTTTTT

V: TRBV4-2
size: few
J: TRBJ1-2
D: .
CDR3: CASSQDRQNYGYTF
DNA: TGTGCCAGCAGCCAAGATCGGCAGAACTATGGCTACACCTTC

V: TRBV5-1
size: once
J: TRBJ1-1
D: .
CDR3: CASSSWNGDTEAFF
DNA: TGCGCCAGCAGCTCGTGGAATGGGGACACTGAAGCTTTCTTT

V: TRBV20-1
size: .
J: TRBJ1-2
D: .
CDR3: CSAQTDYGYTF
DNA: TGCAGTGCTCAAACGGACTATGGCTACACCTTC